The entry below describes one T cell receptor (beta chain). The data are from a study of T cell repertoires in cytomegalovirus infection. In TCRdb, the reads were re-called with MiXCR into one record per CDR3 protein. The sample includes 150,000 to 190,000 distinct CDR3 sequences, about a quarter seen only once; the top ten take approximately 9.9%. This receptor was taken from a human donor in good health (CMV status not recorded). Some clones in this sample may be carry-over from other donors' samples. Sequenced: PBMCs.

CDR3: CASSLRQGDYNEQFF. CDR3 nucleotide sequence: TGCGCCAGCAGCCTTCGACAGGGTGACTACAATGAGCAGTTCTTC. This sequence joins TRBV4-1 and TRBJ2-1; 7 positions agree with TRBD1. The germline gives CDR1 MGHRA, CDR2 YSYEKL. The CDR3 loop spans 15 amino acids. The ends lost 4 bases at V and 3 bases at J; junction bases unmatched: 6.